This record looks at one T cell receptor (beta chain) sequence and its context. MiXCR, applied by TCRdb to the PCR reads, yields one record per CDR3 protein. The sample contains some 85,000 distinct CDR3 sequences, around 47% of which appear only once. The sample originates from a study of CDR3 diversity in severe acne. This CDR3 has 14 residues. The V gene's germline CDR1 is SEHNR and CDR2 FQNEAQ (reference sequence). V was pared by 2 bases and J by 5 bases, with 7 bases between. The chain joins TRBV7-9 to TRBJ1-6, with unresolved D. The clonotype was recovered from a male donor with severe acne vulgaris. Sequences were obtained from blood. The CDR3 DNA reads as TGTGCCAGCAGCTTATATTCTGATAATTCACCCCTCCACTTT. This gives the protein CASSLYSDNSPLHF.